This T cell receptor beta chain came from a study of blood T cell repertoires in COVID-19. Study as a whole: T cells, B-cell-depleted T cells, or PBMCs provided the cDNA or gDNA that served as material.

The germline CDR1 and CDR2 sequences are GTSNPN and SVGIG (reference sequence). The germline V and J ends were trimmed by 2 bases and 7 bases, with 21 bases remaining between them. This CDR3 region has 15 residues. In the source study's methods: Amplifying reference gene primers gave estimates of nucleated cell counts. Sequencing used immunoSEQ multiplex PCR; TCRdb keeps in-frame clones, though not all of them. The V and J calls and clone size were taken over from that table, and D and trimming were inferred from the DNA. Of 110,000 to 150,000 clones listed, about 82% are singletons. This receptor was identified in a woman aged 60 to 75 with acute or convalescent COVID-19. The V gene is TRBV30, the J gene TRBJ2-7; D is unclear. Material: peripheral blood. The CDR3 is CAWSLISRLRFEQYF. The DNA of the CDR3 is TGTGCCTGGAGTTTAATAAGCCGTCTTCGGTTTGAGCAGTACTTC.